This entry describes one T cell receptor (beta chain). This sample was included in a study of blood T cell repertoires in COVID-19. Here immunoSEQ multiplex PCR was the method, and the copy in TCRdb shows in-frame clones only, minus some. The table has some 50,000 clones, 75% to 90% seen once. The CDR3 contains 13 residues. Germline V gene data show CDR1 as MNHNS and CDR2 as SASEGT. V was clipped by 3 bases and J by 5 bases, with 9 bases between them. This sequence joins TRBV6-1 and TRBJ2-3; D gene unclear. Input material: peripheral blood. The TCR comes from a man aged 65 to 79 with acute or convalescent COVID-19. CDR3 nucleotide sequence: TGTGCCAGCAGTGACCAAAACAGAGATACGCAGTATTTT. As protein: CASSDQNRDTQYF.